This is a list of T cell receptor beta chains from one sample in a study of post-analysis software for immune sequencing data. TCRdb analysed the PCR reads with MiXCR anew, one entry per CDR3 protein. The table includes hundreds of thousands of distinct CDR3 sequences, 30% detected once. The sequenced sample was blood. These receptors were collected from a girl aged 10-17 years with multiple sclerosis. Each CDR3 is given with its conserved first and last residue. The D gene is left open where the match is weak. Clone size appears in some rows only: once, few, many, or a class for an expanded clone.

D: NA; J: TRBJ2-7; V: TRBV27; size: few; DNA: TGTGCCAGCAGTTTACTAACGCCGGGGACTCCAGCCGAGCAGTACTTC; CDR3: CASSLLTPGTPAEQYF
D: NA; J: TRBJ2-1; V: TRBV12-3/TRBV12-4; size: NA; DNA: TGTGCCAGCACTAGGGACATCAGGAGCTCCTACAATGAGCAGTTCTTC; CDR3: CASTRDIRSSYNEQFF
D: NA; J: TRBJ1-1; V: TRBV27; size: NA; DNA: TGTGCCAGCAGTTTACTAGGGATCGACACTGAAGCTTTCTTT; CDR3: CASSLLGIDTEAFF
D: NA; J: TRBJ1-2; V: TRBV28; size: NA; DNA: TGTGCCAGCAGTTGGCCGGGAAAGGGCTATGGCTACACCTTC; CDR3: CASSWPGKGYGYTF
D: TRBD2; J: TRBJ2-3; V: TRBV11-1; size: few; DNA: TGTGCCAGCAGAAGGACCGCTCTTCGGTCGTCGAGCGGGGGGCCACAGGCGCAGTATTTT; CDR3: CASRRTALRSSSGGPQAQYF
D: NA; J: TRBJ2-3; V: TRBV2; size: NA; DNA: TGTGCCAGCGTAGGGAGCACAGATACGCAGTATTTT; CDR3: CASVGSTDTQYF
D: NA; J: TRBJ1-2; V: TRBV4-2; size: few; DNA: TGTGCCAGCAGCCGCGGGGACGACGGATTCGACTATGGCTACACCTTC; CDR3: CASSRGDDGFDYGYTF
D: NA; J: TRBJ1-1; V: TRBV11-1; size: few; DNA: TGTGCCAGCAGCTTGGAGTACAGTGAAGCTTTCTTT; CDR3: CASSLEYSEAFF
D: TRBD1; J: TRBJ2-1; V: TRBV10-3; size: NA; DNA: TGTGCCATCAAAGGCCCGCAGGGGGAGAGGTCCTACAATGAGCAGTTCTTC; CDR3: CAIKGPQGERSYNEQFF
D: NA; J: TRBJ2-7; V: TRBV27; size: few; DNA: TGTGCCAGCAGTACCCGACGGACCCCCTACGAGCAGTACTTC; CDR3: CASSTRRTPYEQYF
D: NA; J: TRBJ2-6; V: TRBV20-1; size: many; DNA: TGCAGTGCTAGAGATACACGTAAACCTGGGGCCAACGTCCTGACTTTC; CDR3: CSARDTRKPGANVLTF
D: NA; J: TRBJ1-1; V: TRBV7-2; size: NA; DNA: TGTGCCAGCAGCTTAGGAATACAGGCGAACACTGAAGCTTTCTTT; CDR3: CASSLGIQANTEAFF
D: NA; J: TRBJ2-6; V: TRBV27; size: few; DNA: TGTGCCAGCAGTTTCGTGGGGGTCGCTGGGGCCAACGTCCTGACTTTC; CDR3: CASSFVGVAGANVLTF
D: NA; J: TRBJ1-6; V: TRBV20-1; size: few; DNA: TGCAGTGCTAGAGCGCAGGGTTGGTCCTATAATTCACCCCTCCACTTT; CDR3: CSARAQGWSYNSPLHF
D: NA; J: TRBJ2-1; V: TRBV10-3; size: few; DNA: TGTGCCATCAGTGAGTCTCGGAATGAGCAGTTCTTC; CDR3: CAISESRNEQFF
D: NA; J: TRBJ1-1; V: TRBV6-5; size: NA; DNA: TGTGCCAGCAGTGACTTCGGGAACACTGAAGCTTTCTTT; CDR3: CASSDFGNTEAFF
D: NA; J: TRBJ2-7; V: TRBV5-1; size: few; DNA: TGCGCCAGCAGCTTGGCCTGGGTCTCCTACGAGCAGTACTTC; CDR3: CASSLAWVSYEQYF
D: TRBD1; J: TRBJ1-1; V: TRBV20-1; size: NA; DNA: TGCAGTGCTCCGGGACAGGGGGAAACTGAAGCTTTCTTT; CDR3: CSAPGQGETEAFF
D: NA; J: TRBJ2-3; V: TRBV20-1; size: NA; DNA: TGCAGTGCTAGAGATCGTGAAGATACGCAGTATTTT; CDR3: CSARDREDTQYF
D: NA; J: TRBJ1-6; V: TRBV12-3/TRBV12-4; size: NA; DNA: TGTGCCAGCGGTGGGGGGAGAGGATCACCCCTCCACTTT; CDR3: CASGGGRGSPLHF
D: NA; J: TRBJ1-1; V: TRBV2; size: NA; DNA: TGTGCCAGCATTCCTGGGAAGGACACTGAAGCTTTCTTT; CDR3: CASIPGKDTEAFF
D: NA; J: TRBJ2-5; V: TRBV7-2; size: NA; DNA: TGTGCCAGCAGCACCCGGTTACGGGGAACCCAATACCAAGAGACCCAGTACTTC; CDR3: CASSTRLRGTQYQETQYF
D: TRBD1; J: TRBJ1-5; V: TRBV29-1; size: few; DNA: TGCAGCGTCACCGGGACAGGGATTAATCAGCCCCAGCATTTT; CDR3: CSVTGTGINQPQHF
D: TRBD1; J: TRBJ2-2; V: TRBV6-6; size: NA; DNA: TGTGCCAGCAGAACGGCACCACAGGGGTCCCTGTTTTTT; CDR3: CASRTAPQGSLFF
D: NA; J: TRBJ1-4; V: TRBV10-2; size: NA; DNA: TGCGCCAGCGGGGTCGCCGGGAAAAATGAAAAACTGTTTTTT; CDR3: CASGVAGKNEKLFF
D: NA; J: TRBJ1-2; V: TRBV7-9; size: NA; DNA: TGTGCCAGCAGCCGTAGAATAACCAGGGAATCAGGGTATGGCTACACCTTC; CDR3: CASSRRITRESGYGYTF
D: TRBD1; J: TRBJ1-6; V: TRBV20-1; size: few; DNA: TGCAGTGCTAGGGAAAAGGACAGGGGTTCACCCCTCCACTTT; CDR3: CSAREKDRGSPLHF
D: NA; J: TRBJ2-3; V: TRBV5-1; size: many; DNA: TGCGCCAGCAGCTGGGCCCCGCCAGCAGATACGCAGTATTTT; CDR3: CASSWAPPADTQYF
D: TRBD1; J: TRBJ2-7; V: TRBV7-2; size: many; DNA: TGTGCCAGCAGCTTAACGGGACAGGGGGCGTACGAGCAGTACTTC; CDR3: CASSLTGQGAYEQYF
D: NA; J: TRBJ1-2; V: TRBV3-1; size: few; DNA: TGTGCCAGCAGCCTAAAACAAACAAATAACTATGGCTACACCTTC; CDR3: CASSLKQTNNYGYTF
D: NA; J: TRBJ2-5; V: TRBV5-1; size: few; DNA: TGCGCCAGCAGCCGGGCACTACAAGAGACCCAGTACTTC; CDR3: CASSRALQETQYF
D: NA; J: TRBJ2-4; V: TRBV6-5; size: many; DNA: TGTGCCAGCAGTCGCGGACCGGAGGGAAACATTCAGTACTTC; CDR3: CASSRGPEGNIQYF
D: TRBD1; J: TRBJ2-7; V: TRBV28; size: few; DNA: TGTGCCAGCCGAAGGACAGGCCATGAGTACGAGCAGTACTTC; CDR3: CASRRTGHEYEQYF
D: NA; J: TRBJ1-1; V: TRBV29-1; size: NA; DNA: TGCAGCGTTGATCTGGGCTTGAACACTGAAGCTTTCTTT; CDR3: CSVDLGLNTEAFF
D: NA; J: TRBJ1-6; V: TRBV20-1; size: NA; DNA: TGCAGTGCTAGTCTAGGGTATAGTTCACCCCTCCACTTT; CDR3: CSASLGYSSPLHF
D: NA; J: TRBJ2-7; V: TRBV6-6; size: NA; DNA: TGTGCCAGCAGTTACCATCCAGACATAACCTACGAGCAGTACTTC; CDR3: CASSYHPDITYEQYF
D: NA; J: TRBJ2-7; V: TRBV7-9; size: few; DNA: TGTGCCAGCAGCCCTGGGCGGCTTGGGAACGACGGGCAGTACTTC; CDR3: CASSPGRLGNDGQYF
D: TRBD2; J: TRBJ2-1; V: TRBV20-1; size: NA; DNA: TGCAGTGCTGGGACTAGCGGGCTTGTCAATGAGCAGTTCTTC; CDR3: CSAGTSGLVNEQFF
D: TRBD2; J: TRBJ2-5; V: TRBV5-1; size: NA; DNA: TGCGCCAGCAGCCCCAACGGACTAGCGGGGGGGCGGGAGACCCAGTACTTC; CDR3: CASSPNGLAGGRETQYF
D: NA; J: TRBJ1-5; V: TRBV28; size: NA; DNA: TGTGCCAGCAGTCCACCCATGGACAGTTCCAATCAGCCCCAGCATTTT; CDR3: CASSPPMDSSNQPQHF
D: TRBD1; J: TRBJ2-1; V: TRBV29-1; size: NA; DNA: TGCAGCGTGATGGACAGGGCTAACTCCTACAATGAGCAGTTCTTC; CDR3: CSVMDRANSYNEQFF
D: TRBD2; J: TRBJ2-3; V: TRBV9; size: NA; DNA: TGTGCCAACAGCGCCGGGACTAGCGGGAGGACTAGCACAGATACGCAGTATTTT; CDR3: CANSAGTSGRTSTDTQYF
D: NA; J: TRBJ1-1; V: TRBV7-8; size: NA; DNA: TGTGCCAGCAGCTTAGGGGGAGGGGACTACGTGTGGGGGACTGAAGCTTTCTTT; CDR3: CASSLGGGDYVWGTEAFF
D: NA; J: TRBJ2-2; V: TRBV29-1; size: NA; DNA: TGCAGCGTTGCGGTTACCGGGGAGCTGTTTTTT; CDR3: CSVAVTGELFF
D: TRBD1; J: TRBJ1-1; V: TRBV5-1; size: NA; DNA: TGCGCCAGCAGCCTGGGGGACAGGGGGTACACTGAAGCTTTCTTT; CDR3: CASSLGDRGYTEAFF
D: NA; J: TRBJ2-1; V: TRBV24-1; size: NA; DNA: TGTGCCACCAGTGTTAAGGGGGAGCAGTTCTTC; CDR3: CATSVKGEQFF
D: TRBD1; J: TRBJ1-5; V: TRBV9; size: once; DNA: TGTGCCAGCAGCGTAGGACAGGGGGTTAGCAATCAGCCCCAGCATTTT; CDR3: CASSVGQGVSNQPQHF
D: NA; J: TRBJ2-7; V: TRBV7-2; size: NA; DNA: TGTGCCAGCAGCAATCGGGGCTTCTACGAGCAGTACTTC; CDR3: CASSNRGFYEQYF
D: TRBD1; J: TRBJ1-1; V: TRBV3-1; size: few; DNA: TGTGCCAGCAGACAGGGGACAGGATTGGCTGAAGCTTTCTTT; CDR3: CASRQGTGLAEAFF
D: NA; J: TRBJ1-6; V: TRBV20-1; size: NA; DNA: TGCAGTGCTAGAGTGCTCAGCCCGGGCTATAATTCACCCCTCCACTTT; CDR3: CSARVLSPGYNSPLHF
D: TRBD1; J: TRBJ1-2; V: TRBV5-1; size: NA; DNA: TGCGCCGGCAGCTTGGGGACAGGGGGCGCGAACTATGGCTACACCTTC; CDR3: CAGSLGTGGANYGYTF
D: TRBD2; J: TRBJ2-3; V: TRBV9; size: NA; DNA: TGTGCCAGCAGCCCTTACCCCAGCGGGAGAAACTCAGATACGCAGTATTTT; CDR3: CASSPYPSGRNSDTQYF
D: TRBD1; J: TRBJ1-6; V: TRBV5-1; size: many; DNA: TGCGCCAGCAGCCCCGGACAGGGCTATAATTCACCCCTCCACTTT; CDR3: CASSPGQGYNSPLHF
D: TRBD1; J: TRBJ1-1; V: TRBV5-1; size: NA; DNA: TGCGCCAGCAGCGGGACAGGGGGCCGGGACACTGAAGCTTTCTTT; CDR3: CASSGTGGRDTEAFF
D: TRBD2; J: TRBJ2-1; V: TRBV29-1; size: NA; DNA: TGCAGCGTCGGACTAGCGAGCTCCTACAATGAGCAGTTCTTC; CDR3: CSVGLASSYNEQFF
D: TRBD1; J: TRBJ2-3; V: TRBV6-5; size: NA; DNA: TGTGCCGGGTCCGGACAGGGAGAGGGCACAGATACGCAGTATTTT; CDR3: CAGSGQGEGTDTQYF
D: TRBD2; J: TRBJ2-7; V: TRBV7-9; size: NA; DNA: TGTGCCAGCAGCTGGAGCGGGGAGCGGACCTACGAGCAGTACTTC; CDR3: CASSWSGERTYEQYF
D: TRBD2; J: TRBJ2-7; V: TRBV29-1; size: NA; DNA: TGCAGCGTTGATCAGGGAGGGTACGAGCAGTACTTC; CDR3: CSVDQGGYEQYF
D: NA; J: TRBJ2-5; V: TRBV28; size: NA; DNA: TGTGCCAGCGGTAGCCGTGTGATCCCCGACGGGCAGTACTTC; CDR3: CASGSRVIPDGQYF
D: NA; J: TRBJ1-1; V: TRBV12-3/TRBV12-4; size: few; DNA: TGTGCCAGCACCAAATGGGGCCCACAGGGCGAAGCTTTCTTT; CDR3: CASTKWGPQGEAFF